This TCR beta chain was sequenced for a study of Ad26.COV2.S vaccination and SARS-CoV-2 variants. Across the study: Donor was assigned to the Ad26.COV2.S arm of trial COV1001.

CDR1 and CDR2 (germline): MNHEY, SVGAGI. V lost 0 bases and J 2 bases, leaving 5 bases between the germline ends. The CDR3 is made up of 14 amino acids. Study outcomes and limitations: Responses of spike-specific T cells (both CD8+ and CD4+) reportedly showed substantial breadth after vaccination. Participants in the vaccine arm had higher spike-specific TCR breadth; placebo recipients had lower.

Regarding treatment: roughly 18 received Ad26.COV2.S at low or high dose, single or two shots; 5 received placebo; per-sample allocation not given. Material that was analyzed had been drawn on day 63 after the first vaccine or placebo injection. The donor was a Boston adult aged 18-55 years. Libraries were prepared by immunoSEQ multiplex PCR; TCRdb keeps only in-frame clonotypes and omits some of them. This table has roughly 390,000 clones, 88% appearing once. A word on this clone: Its antigen is undetermined.

The sample in question was peripheral blood, obtained in a trial of Ad26.COV2.S vaccine versus placebo. The chain uses TRBV6-5 and TRBJ1-3; D is unclear. The TCR was taken from a person between 18 and 59 years old who received the Ad26.COV2.S COVID-19 vaccine or a placebo. CDR3 nucleotides: TGTGCCAGCAGTTACTCGAATCCTGGAAACACCATATATTTT. Residues: CASSYSNPGNTIYF.